One and the same sample provided the 8 T cell receptor beta chains below, sequenced in a study of blood T cell repertoires in COVID-19. TCRdb's copy holds only in-frame clones and misses some; the assay was immunoSEQ multiplex PCR. In the table there are some 220,000 clones, 83% of which are singletons. Sequencing was carried out using peripheral blood. Receptor source: a human donor in a cohort sampled during active COVID-19.

The genes are TRBV6-5 and TRBJ2-5; D may be TRBD2 (5 bases). Germline values: CDR1 MNHEY, CDR2 SVGAGI. The V and J ends lost 6 bases and 4 bases respectively, with 9 bases between them. The CDR3 is 12 amino acids. The chain's CDR3 is CASRRGAETQYF. The CDR3 DNA is TGTGCCAGCAGACGGGGAGCAGAGACCCAGTACTTC.

The chain is built from TRBV27 and TRBJ2-5, with 7 bases matching TRBD2. With V trimmed by 2 bases and J by 6 bases, 6 bases remained unmatched. This CDR3 is built from 14 residues. Germline CDR1 reads MNHEY; CDR2 reads SMNVEV (reference sequence). The DNA of the CDR3 is TGTGCCAGCAGTTTAGCGGGAGCAGGGAAGACCCAGTACTTC. Encoded protein: CASSLAGAGKTQYF.

The chain joins TRBV24-1 to TRBJ2-5; perhaps TRBD1 as D (6 bases). V lost 6 bases to trimming and J lost 5 bases, with 12 bases between them. The length of the CDR3 is 13 residues. Germline loops: CDR1 KGHDR, CDR2 SFDVKD. The CDR3 is CATSTGPAETQYF. The CDR3, as DNA: TGTGCCACCAGTACAGGGCCGGCGGAGACCCAGTACTTC.

The chain joins TRBV12-5 to TRBJ2-1; 9 bases fit TRBD1. The CDR3 is made up of 16 amino acids. Looked up from germline, CDR1 is LGHNT and CDR2 is FRNRAP. With V trimmed by 3 bases and J by 4 bases, 7 bases remained unmatched. CDR3 bases: TGTGCTAGTGGTTTCACAGGGGGCAATGGTTACAATGAGCAGTTCTTC. Amino acid sequence: CASGFTGGNGYNEQFF. The variable domain in full, completed from reference TRBV12-5 and TRBJ2-1, reads DARVTQTPRHKVTEMGQEVTMRCQPILGHNTVFWYRQTMMQGLELLAYFRNRAPLDDSGMPKDRFSAEMPDATLATLKIQPSEPRDSAVYFCASGFTGGNGYNEQFFGPGTRLTVL.

This chain links TRBV14 with TRBJ2-6; D is undetermined. The germline CDR1 and CDR2 sequences are SGHDN and FVKESK. V dropped 3 bases and J dropped 0 bases, with 6 bases sitting between them. This CDR3 region has 15 residues. The DNA of the CDR3 is TGTGCCAGCAGCCAGTCGTCCTCTGGGGCCAACGTCCTGACTTTC. This codes for CASSQSSSGANVLTF.

V gene TRBV9 combines with J gene TRBJ2-3, with 8 bases matching TRBD1. The germline V gene encodes CDR1 SGDLS and CDR2 YYNGEE. There are 16 residues in the CDR3. J lost 1 base, V lost 4 bases, and 8 bases had no gene match. CDR3: CASSPQGAPGTDTQYF. CDR3 in DNA: TGTGCCAGCAGCCCTCAGGGGGCGCCCGGCACAGATACGCAGTATTTT.

This sequence joins TRBV11-1 and TRBJ2-1; 9 nucleotides align to TRBD1. Germline V gives CDR1 SGHAT, CDR2 FQDESV (reference sequence). The CDR3 totals 15 residues. V lost 3 bases and J lost 3; bases outside the gene matches: 3. The CDR3, as DNA: TGTGCCAGCAGCTTCCGGGACAGGGACTACAATGAGCAGTTCTTC. Amino acid sequence: CASSFRDRDYNEQFF.

The chain is built from TRBV5-1 and TRBJ1-5; D unresolved. CDR3 length: 15 amino acids. Germline V gene data show CDR1 as SGHRS and CDR2 as YFSETQ. Deletions cut 0 bases from V and 1 base from J, with 8 bases between. Written as DNA, the CDR3 is TGCGCCAGCAGCTTGGACGGCGGGAGCAATCAGCCCCAGCATTTT. Its translation is CASSLDGGSNQPQHF.